This T cell receptor (beta chain) was captured in a study of T cell repertoires in cytomegalovirus infection. Overall study findings and caveats: Summed public TCR beta family frequency identified CMV carriers bearing the relevant HLA. Dominant in the ex vivo response were TCR beta clonotypes restricted by HLA-C and specific for CMV.

TCRdb analysed the reads with MiXCR anew, one entry per CDR3 protein. The table records about 470,000 distinct CDR3 sequences, roughly 43% of them present only once. About this clonotype: Its antigen remains unknown.

CDR1 and CDR2 (germline): SGHVS, FQNEAQ. V was cut by 5 bases and J by 0 bases, with 10 bases left in between. This CDR3 spans 14 amino acids. This clonotype was sampled from a human donor in good health (CMV status not recorded). Some clones in this sample may be carry-over from other donors' samples. The starting material was cultured PBMCs, obtained from culture after CMV antigen stimulation. The gene calls are TRBV7-8 and TRBJ2-5; D perhaps matches TRBD1 (6 bases). CDR3 nucleotide sequence: TGTGCCAGCAGCCACAAGGGGGACCAAGAGACCCAGTACTTC. Its translation: CASSHKGDQETQYF.